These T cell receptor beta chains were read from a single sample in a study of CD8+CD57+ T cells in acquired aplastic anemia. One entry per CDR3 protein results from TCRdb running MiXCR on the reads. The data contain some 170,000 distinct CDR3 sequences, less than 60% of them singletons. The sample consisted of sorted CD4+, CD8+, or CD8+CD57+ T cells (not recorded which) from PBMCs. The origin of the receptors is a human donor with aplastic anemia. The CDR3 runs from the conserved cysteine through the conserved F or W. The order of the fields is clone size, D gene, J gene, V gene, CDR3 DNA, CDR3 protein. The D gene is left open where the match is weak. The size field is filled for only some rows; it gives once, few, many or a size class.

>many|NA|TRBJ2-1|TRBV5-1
TGCGCCAGCAGTCAGGAACGGGTAGGCAATGAGCAGTTCTTC
CASSQERVGNEQFF
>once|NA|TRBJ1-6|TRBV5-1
TGCGCCAGCAGCTTGGCCTTTGAGGGACCCAATTCACCCCTCCACTTT
CASSLAFEGPNSPLHF
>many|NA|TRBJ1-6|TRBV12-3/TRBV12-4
TGTGCCAGCAGCTTAGGGGAGAGATCCTATAATTCACCCCTCCACTTT
CASSLGERSYNSPLHF
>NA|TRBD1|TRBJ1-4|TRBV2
TGTGCCAGCAGTAGACAGGGAGTTAATGAAAAACTGTTTTTT
CASSRQGVNEKLFF
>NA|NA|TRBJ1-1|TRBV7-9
TGTGCCAGCAGGTTGACGGTTATGAACACTGAAGCTTTCTTT
CASRLTVMNTEAFF
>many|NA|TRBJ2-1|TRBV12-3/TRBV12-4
TGTGCCAGCAGTTTAGGTACAGGGCCGTTCTTC
CASSLGTGPFF
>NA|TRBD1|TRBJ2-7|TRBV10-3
TGTGCCATCAGCACTACAGGGGACGAGCAGTACTTC
CAISTTGDEQYF
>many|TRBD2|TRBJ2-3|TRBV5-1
TGCGCCAGCAGCCTTCCAAGCGGGGCCGTCACAGATACGCAGTATTTT
CASSLPSGAVTDTQYF
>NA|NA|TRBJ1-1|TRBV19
TGTGCCAGTATAGGGTTGGGGGGGGCCGCGAACACTGAAGCTTTCTTT
CASIGLGGAANTEAFF
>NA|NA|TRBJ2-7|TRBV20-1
TGCAGTGCTAGAGAGGGGGCAGGGGTGATCGAGCAGTACTTC
CSAREGAGVIEQYF
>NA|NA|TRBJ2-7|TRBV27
TGTGCCAGCAGTCTCTACCCCTCCTACGAGCAGTACTTC
CASSLYPSYEQYF
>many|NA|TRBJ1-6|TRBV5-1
TGCGCCAGCAGCACGGGAGGTAATTCACCCCTCCACTTT
CASSTGGNSPLHF
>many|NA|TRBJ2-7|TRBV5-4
TGTGCCAGCAGCTTGGATGACGGACCCTACGAGCAGTACTTC
CASSLDDGPYEQYF